The rows below give T cell receptor beta chains drawn from one sample of a study of cytomegalovirus exposure and HLA in healthy donors. The table came from immunoSEQ multiplex PCR; TCRdb's copy has only in-frame clones and leaves some out. The repertoire has some 66,000 clones, around 80% of them found once; the top ten carry over 9.5%. Sequencing was done on a sample of PBMCs. These receptors originate from a middle-aged man in good health and CMV-seronegative. Each CDR3 is given with its conserved first and last residue. D genes are given only for firm matches. Some rows have no size entry. The others give once, few or many, or a class for an expanded clone.

few	TRBV5-1	TRBJ1-2	.	11	CASTDGVGYTF	TGCGCCAGTACCGACGGGGTCGGCTACACCTTC
.	TRBV10-1	TRBJ2-5	TRBD2	15	CASSEGSGRQETQYF	TGCGCCAGCAGTGAAGGTAGCGGGAGACAAGAGACCCAGTACTTC
.	TRBV5-1	TRBJ1-1	.	14	CASRAAGSSTEAFF	TGCGCCAGCAGGGCTGCAGGGTCGAGCACTGAAGCTTTCTTT
.	TRBV6-1	TRBJ2-7	TRBD1	14	CASSRTGGSYEQYF	TGTGCCAGCAGCCGGACAGGGGGTTCCTACGAGCAGTACTTC
few	TRBV11-2	TRBJ2-7	TRBD1	14	CASSFGTGGDEQYF	TGTGCCAGCAGCTTCGGGACAGGGGGCGACGAGCAGTACTTC
.	TRBV18	TRBJ2-3	.	12	CASSPPYDTQYF	TGTGCCAGCTCACCACCGTATGATACGCAGTATTTT
.	TRBV19	TRBJ1-4	.	16	CASSVIDRPTNEKLFF	TGTGCCAGTAGTGTAATAGACAGACCCACTAATGAAAAACTGTTTTTT
.	TRBV5-1	TRBJ2-1	.	15	CASSPSSGAYNEQFF	TGCGCCAGCAGCCCATCTTCGGGAGCGTACAATGAGCAGTTCTTC
once	TRBV29-1	TRBJ2-7	.	14	CSVEDRQGSYEQYF	TGCAGCGTTGAAGATCGGCAGGGATCCTACGAGCAGTACTTC
.	TRBV9	TRBJ1-1	TRBD1	16	CASSVVTGGPNTEAFF	TGTGCCAGCAGCGTAGTGACAGGGGGCCCGAACACTGAAGCTTTCTTT
.	TRBV7-2	TRBJ2-3	.	14	CASSLETTPGTQYF	TGTGCCAGCAGCCTTGAAACCACCCCGGGTACGCAGTATTTT
.	TRBV19	TRBJ1-2	TRBD1	10	CASEGAGYTF	TGTGCCAGCGAGGGGGCCGGCTACACCTTC
.	TRBV27	TRBJ2-3	TRBD1	15	CASSLSGQGADTQYF	TGTGCCAGCAGTTTATCTGGACAGGGTGCAGATACGCAGTATTTT
.	TRBV7-2	TRBJ1-6	TRBD1	15	CASSLLGQANSPLHF	TGTGCCAGCAGCCTACTAGGACAGGCCAATTCACCCCTCCACTTT
few	TRBV5-6	TRBJ1-2	TRBD1	15	CASSLRPTGAYGYTF	TGTGCCAGCAGCTTGAGGCCCACAGGGGCCTATGGCTACACCTTC
.	TRBV13	TRBJ1-4	TRBD1	16	CASSLGEGTEDEKLFF	TGTGCCAGCAGCTTAGGCGAAGGGACAGAGGATGAAAAACTGTTTTTT
few	TRBV2	TRBJ2-7	.	14	CASSGVADTYEQYF	TGTGCCAGCAGTGGGGTAGCAGATACCTACGAGCAGTACTTC